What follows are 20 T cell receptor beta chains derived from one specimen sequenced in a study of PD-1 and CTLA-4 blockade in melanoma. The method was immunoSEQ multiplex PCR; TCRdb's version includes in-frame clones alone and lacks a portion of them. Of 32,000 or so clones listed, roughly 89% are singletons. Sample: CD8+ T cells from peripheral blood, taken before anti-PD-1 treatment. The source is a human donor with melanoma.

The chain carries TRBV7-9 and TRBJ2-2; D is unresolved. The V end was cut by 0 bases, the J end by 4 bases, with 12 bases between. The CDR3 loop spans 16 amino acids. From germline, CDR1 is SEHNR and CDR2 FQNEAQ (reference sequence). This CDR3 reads CASSLAGNKPTGELFF. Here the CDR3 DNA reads TGTGCCAGCAGCTTAGCCGGAAACAAGCCCACCGGGGAGCTGTTTTTT.

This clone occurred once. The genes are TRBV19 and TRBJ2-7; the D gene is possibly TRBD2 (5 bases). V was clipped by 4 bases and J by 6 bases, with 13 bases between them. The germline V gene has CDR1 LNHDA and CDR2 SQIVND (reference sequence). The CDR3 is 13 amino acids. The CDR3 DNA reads TGTGCCAGTAGTAACACCGTCGGAGGCGAGCAGTACTTC. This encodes CASSNTVGGEQYF.

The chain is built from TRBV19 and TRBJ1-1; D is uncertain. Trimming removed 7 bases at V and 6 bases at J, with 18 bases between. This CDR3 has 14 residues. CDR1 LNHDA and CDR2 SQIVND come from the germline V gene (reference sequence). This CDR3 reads CASKGDPWGSEAFF. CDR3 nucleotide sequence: TGTGCCAGTAAAGGCGACCCGTGGGGATCTGAAGCTTTCTTT.

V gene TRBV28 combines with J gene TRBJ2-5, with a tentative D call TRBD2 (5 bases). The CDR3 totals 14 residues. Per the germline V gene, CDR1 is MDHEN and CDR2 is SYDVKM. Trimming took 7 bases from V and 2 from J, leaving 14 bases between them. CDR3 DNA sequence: TGTGCCAGCAAAAGACCATCGGGACAAGAGACCCAGTACTTC. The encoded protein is CASKRPSGQETQYF.

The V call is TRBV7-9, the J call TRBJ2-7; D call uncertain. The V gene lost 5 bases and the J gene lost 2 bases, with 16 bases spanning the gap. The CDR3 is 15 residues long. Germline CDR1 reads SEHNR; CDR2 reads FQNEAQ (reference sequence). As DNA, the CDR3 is TGTGCCAGCAGCCTCACCGAGGCGCAACCCTACGAGCAGTACTTC. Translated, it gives CASSLTEAQPYEQYF.

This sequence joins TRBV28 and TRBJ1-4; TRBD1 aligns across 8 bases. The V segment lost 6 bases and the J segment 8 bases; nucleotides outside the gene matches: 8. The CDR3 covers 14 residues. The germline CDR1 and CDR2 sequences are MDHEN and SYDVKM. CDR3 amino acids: CASSPPGQVEKLFF. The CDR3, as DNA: TGTGCCAGCAGCCCTCCGGGACAGGTAGAAAAACTGTTTTTT.

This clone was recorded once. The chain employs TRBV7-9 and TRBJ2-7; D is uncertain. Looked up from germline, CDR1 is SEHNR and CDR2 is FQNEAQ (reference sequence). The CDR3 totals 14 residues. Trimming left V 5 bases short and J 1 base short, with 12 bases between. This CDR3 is CASSVLTRSYEQYF. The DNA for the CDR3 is TGTGCCAGCAGCGTCCTAACTCGATCCTACGAGCAGTACTTC.

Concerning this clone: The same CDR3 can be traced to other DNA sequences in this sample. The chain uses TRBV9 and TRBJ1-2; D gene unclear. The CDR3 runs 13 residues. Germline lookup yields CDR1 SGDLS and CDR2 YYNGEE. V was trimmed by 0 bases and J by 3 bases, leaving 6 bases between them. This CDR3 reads CASSVGQDYGYTF. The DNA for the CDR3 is TGTGCCAGCAGCGTAGGTCAGGACTATGGCTACACCTTC.

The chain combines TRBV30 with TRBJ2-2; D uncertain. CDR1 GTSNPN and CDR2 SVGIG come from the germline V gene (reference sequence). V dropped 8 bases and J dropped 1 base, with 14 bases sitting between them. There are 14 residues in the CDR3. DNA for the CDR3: TGTGCCCGTCGGGTGGCGGAGAACACCGGGGAGCTGTTTTTT. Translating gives CARRVAENTGELFF.

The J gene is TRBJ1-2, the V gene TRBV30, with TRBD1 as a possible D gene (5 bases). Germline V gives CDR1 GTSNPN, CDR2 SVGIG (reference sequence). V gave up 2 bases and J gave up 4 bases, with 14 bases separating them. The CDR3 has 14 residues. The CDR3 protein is CAWSTPRGGYGYTF. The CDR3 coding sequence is TGTGCCTGGAGTACACCCCGTGGGGGCTATGGCTACACCTTC.

The CDR3 DNA is TGTGCCAGCAGCTTACTTCCGGGGGAGAACACTGAAGCTTTCTTT. Its protein product is CASSLLPGENTEAFF. The chain links TRBV7-9 to TRBJ1-1, with a tentative D call TRBD1 (5 bases). Germline V gene data show CDR1 as SEHNR and CDR2 as FQNEAQ (reference sequence). The CDR3 has 15 residues. Deletions cut 2 bases from V and 1 base from J, with 11 bases between.

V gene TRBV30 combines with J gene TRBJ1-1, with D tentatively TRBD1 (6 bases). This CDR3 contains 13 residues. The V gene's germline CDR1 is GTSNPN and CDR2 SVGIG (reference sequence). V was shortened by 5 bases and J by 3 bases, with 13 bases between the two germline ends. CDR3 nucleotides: TGTGCCTGGGGAACAGGGTGGGACACTGAAGCTTTCTTT. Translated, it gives CAWGTGWDTEAFF.

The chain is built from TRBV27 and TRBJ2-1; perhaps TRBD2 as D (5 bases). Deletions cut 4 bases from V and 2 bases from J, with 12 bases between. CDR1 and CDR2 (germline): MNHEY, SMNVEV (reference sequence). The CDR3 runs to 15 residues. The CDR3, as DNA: TGTGCCAGCAGTTCTCTAGCTGTTGCCTACAATGAGCAGTTCTTC. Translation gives CASSSLAVAYNEQFF.

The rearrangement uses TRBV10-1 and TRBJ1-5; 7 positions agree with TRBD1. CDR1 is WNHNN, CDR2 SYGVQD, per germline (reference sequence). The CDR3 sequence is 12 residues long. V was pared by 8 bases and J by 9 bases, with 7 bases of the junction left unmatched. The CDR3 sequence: CASPTGDRPQHF. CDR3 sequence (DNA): TGCGCCAGCCCTACAGGGGACCGGCCCCAGCATTTT.

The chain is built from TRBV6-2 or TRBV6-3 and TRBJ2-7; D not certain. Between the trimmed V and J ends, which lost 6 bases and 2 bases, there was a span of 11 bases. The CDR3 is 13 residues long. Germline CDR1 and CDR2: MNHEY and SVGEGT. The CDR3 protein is CASSPARTYEQYF. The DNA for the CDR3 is TGTGCCAGCAGCCCCGCAAGAACCTACGAGCAGTACTTC.

For the CDR3, the DNA is TGTGCCAGCAGCCTTGAAGGGAGGGGTCTCACTGAAGCTTTCTTT. This gives the protein CASSLEGRGLTEAFF. J is TRBJ1-1 and V is TRBV5-4, with a tentative D call TRBD1 (5 bases). The germline gives CDR1 SGHNT, CDR2 YYREEE (reference sequence). This CDR3 contains 15 residues. Trimming took 4 bases from V and 4 from J, leaving 17 bases between them.

CDR3 protein: CAWTGHAGLGANVLTF. CDR3 in DNA: TGTGCCTGGACGGGACACGCCGGCCTAGGGGCCAACGTCCTGACTTTC. The chain couples TRBV30 to TRBJ2-6; TRBD1 is a possible D gene (6 bases). The V end was cut by 4 bases, the J end by 4 bases, with 17 bases between. Germline V gene data show CDR1 as GTSNPN and CDR2 as SVGIG (reference sequence). The CDR3 runs to 16 residues.

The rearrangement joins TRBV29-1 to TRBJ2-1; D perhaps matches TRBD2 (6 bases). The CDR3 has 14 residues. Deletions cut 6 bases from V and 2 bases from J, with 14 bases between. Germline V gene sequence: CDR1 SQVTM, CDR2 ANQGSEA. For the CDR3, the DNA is TGCAGCGTGGGGGGACCCATCCCCTACAATGAGCAGTTCTTC. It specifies CSVGGPIPYNEQFF.

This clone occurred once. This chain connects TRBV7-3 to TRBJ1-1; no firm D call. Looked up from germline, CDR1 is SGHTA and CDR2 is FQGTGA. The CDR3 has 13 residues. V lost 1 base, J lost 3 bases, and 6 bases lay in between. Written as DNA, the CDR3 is TGTGCCAGCAGCTTAAGGGGTGACACTGAAGCTTTCTTT. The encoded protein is CASSLRGDTEAFF.

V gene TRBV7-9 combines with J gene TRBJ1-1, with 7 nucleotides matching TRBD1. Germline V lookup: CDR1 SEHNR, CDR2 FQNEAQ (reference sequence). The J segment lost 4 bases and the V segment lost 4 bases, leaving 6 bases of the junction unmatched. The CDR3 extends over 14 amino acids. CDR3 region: CASSSRQGPTEAFF. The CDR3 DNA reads TGTGCCAGCAGCTCCCGACAGGGTCCCACTGAAGCTTTCTTT.